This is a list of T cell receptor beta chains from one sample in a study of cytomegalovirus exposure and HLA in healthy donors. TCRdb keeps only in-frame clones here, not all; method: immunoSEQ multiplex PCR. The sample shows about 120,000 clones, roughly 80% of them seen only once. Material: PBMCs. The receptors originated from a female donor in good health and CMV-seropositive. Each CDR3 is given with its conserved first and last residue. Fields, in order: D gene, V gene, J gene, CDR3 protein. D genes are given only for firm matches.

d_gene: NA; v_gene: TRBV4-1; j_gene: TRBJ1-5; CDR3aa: CASSQVGGQPQHF
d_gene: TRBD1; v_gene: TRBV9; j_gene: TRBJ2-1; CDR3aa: CASSEGGQGPYEQFF
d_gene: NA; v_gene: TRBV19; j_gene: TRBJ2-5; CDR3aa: CASNRLGETQYF
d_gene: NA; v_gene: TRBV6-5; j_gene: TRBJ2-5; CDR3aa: CASRAQNEETQYF
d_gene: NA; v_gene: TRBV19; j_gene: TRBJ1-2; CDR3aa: CASSISRTVANYGYTF
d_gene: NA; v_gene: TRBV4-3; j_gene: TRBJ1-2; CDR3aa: CASSPSQSPTVNYGYTF
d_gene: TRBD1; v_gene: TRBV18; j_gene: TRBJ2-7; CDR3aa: CASSPGQGVTYEQYF
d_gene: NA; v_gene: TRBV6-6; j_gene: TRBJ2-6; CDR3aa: CASNRGGISGANVLTF
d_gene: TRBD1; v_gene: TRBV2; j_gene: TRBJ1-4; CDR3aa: CASRSGTGQEKLFF
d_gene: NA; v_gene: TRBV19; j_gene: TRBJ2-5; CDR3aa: CASSISTLVEETQYF
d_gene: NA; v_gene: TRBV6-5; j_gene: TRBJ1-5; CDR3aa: CASSYTGNQPQHF
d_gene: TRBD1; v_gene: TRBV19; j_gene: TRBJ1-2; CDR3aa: CASRIGTGEGHYGYTF
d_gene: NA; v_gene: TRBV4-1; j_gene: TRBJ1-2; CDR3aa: CASSQGRSNYGYTF
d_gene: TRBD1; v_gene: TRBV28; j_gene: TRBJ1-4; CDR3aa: CASKGGAIEKLFF
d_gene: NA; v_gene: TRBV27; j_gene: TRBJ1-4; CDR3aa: CASRGGATNEKLFF
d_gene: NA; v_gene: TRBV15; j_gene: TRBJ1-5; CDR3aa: CATSREGVQPQHF
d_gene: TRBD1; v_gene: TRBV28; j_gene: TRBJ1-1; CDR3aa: CASSSRGTAPEAFF
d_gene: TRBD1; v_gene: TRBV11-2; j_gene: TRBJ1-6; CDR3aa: CASSSGTASSPLHF
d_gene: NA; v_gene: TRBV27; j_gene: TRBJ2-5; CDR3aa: CASSSITQETQYF
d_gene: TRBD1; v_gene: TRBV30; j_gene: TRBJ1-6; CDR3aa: CAWSILTGEVSPLHF
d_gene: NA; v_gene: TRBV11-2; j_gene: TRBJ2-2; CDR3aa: CASSVLTNTGELFF
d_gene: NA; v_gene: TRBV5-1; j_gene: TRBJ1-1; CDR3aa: CASSWEVGTDMNTEAFF
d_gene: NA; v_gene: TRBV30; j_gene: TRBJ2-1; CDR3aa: CAWTPSSYNEQFF
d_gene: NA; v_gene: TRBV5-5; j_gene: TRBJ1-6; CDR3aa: CASSLRGIFASPLHF
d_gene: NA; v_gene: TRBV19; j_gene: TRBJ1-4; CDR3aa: CATLGQINEKLFF
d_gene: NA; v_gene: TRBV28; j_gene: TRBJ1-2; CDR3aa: CASSGLYGYTF
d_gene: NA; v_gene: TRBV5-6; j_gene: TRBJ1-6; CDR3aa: CASSLSGINSPLHF
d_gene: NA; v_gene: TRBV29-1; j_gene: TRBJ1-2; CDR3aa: CSVRVAGGYTF
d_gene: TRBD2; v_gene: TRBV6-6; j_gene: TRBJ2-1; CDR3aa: CASTAGGPVNEQFF
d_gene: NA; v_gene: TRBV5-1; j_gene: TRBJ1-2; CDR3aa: CASSSTDNYGYTF
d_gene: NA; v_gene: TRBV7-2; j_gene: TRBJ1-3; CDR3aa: CASSLGAQGVAGATIYF
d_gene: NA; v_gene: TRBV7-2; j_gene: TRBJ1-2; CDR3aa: CASSFPNYGYTF
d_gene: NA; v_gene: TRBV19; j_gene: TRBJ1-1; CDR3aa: CASSPGGLDTEAFF